The clone carrying this TCR beta chain is medium-sized in the sample. Its target is unknown. The CDR3 has 12 amino acids. Germline V gene sequence: CDR1 SQVTM, CDR2 ANQGSEA. J was trimmed by 5 bases and V by 5 bases; bases with no gene match: 4. TCR beta rearrangements were amplified from peripheral blood genomic DNA. The data originate from a study of T cell repertoires in aging, cancer and after chemotherapy. Study observations and caveats: Rebound thymic output was suggested by rising median generation probability during chemotherapy in each cancer cohort.

Multiplex touch-down PCR with TRB-A/B primers amplified rearranged V-D-J TRB sequences. Each CDR3 protein gets one entry after TCRdb re-called the multiplex PCR reads with MiXCR. This table has about 17,000 distinct CDR3 sequences, 45% to 50% appearing once. The sample comprised blood. The TCR comes from a human donor in good health. V and J are TRBV29-1 and TRBJ2-5, with 8 nucleotides matching TRBD1. CDR3 region: CSVSTGGETQYF. The CDR3, as DNA: TGCAGCGTTTCTACAGGGGGGGAGACCCAGTACTTC.